This is a list of T cell receptor beta chains from one sample in a study of OX40 agonist ivuxolimab in advanced cancers. Assay: immunoSEQ multiplex PCR; the TCRdb copy retains only in-frame clones and omits some. The sample has under 50,000 clones, approximately 92% seen once. The input for sequencing was CD4+ or CD8+ T cells sorted from blood, taken in a trial of the OX40 agonist ivuxolimab. The receptors originated from an adult with an advanced solid tumor such as melanoma, head and neck, liver or kidney cancer. CDR3s include the opening cysteine and the closing phenylalanine or tryptophan. D genes are given only for firm matches. The size of a clone is reported for some rows only, either as once, few or many, or as a class for expanded clones.

abundance	v_gene	d_gene	j_gene	CDR3aa	CDR3nt
NA	TRBV30	NA	TRBJ1-5	CAWSLGRGSQPQHF	TGTGCCTGGAGCCTAGGGAGGGGCAGTCAGCCCCAGCATTTT
NA	TRBV7-9	NA	TRBJ2-7	CASSLGPRVREVQYF	TGTGCCAGCAGCTTAGGACCCAGAGTACGAGAGGTGCAGTACTTC
NA	TRBV6-5	NA	TRBJ1-1	CASSHRERLEAFF	TGTGCCAGCAGCCACAGGGAGCGACTTGAAGCTTTCTTT
NA	TRBV6-5	NA	TRBJ1-5	CASTGRNQPQHF	TGTGCCAGCACGGGGCGCAATCAGCCCCAGCATTTT
NA	TRBV28	TRBD2	TRBJ2-3	CASRDPGLAGTDTQYF	TGTGCCAGCAGAGATCCGGGACTAGCGGGCACAGATACGCAGTATTTT
NA	TRBV27	TRBD2	TRBJ2-1	CASSLVSGIDNEQFF	TGTGCCAGCAGTTTAGTTAGCGGGATAGACAATGAGCAGTTCTTC
NA	TRBV12-5	TRBD1	TRBJ1-4	CASGFPTGTGNEKLFF	TGTGCTAGTGGTTTCCCGACCGGGACAGGGAATGAAAAACTGTTTTTT
NA	TRBV28	TRBD1	TRBJ1-5	CASSAGGGWAAPQHF	TGTGCCAGCAGCGCAGGGGGCGGCTGGGCCGCGCCCCAGCATTTT
NA	TRBV2	TRBD2	TRBJ2-1	CASSVSSGFYNEQFF	TGTGCCAGCAGTGTGTCTAGCGGGTTTTACAATGAGCAGTTCTTC
NA	TRBV5-5	TRBD1	TRBJ2-1	CASSLEGQGELNEQFF	TGTGCCAGCAGCTTGGAGGGACAGGGTGAACTCAATGAGCAGTTCTTC
NA	TRBV28	NA	TRBJ1-3	CASSFGGGGNTIYF	TGTGCCAGCAGTTTCGGGGGGGGTGGAAACACCATATATTTT
NA	TRBV4-1	NA	TRBJ2-3	CASSQVEIPDTQYF	TGCGCCAGCAGCCAAGTCGAGATCCCAGATACGCAGTATTTT
NA	TRBV27	NA	TRBJ1-6	CASSYKEGIYSPLHF	TGTGCCAGCAGTTATAAGGAGGGGATCTATTCACCCCTCCACTTT
NA	TRBV19	NA	TRBJ2-2	CASSIPRFYDTGELFF	TGTGCCAGTAGTATCCCGCGGTTTTACGACACCGGGGAGCTGTTTTTT
NA	TRBV27	TRBD2	TRBJ2-1	CASSLGTSGRYEQFF	TGTGCCAGCAGTTTAGGGACTAGCGGGAGGTATGAGCAGTTCTTC
NA	TRBV7-3	NA	TRBJ2-2	CASSPGLGTGELFF	TGTGCCAGCAGCCCGGGCCTTGGGACCGGGGAGCTGTTTTTT
NA	TRBV4-2	NA	TRBJ2-3	CASSQESFSGDTQYF	TGTGCCAGCAGCCAAGAATCATTTTCGGGAGATACGCAGTATTTT
NA	TRBV27	TRBD2	TRBJ2-2	CASSTTSGANTGELFF	TGTGCCAGCAGTACTACTAGCGGCGCGAACACCGGGGAGCTGTTTTTT
once	TRBV2	NA	TRBJ1-2	CASSESGASYGYTF	TGTGCCAGCAGTGAATCCGGGGCCTCCTATGGCTACACCTTC
NA	TRBV6-5	NA	TRBJ1-1	CASSQGGGAGSSFF	TGTGCCAGCAGCCAGGGTGGCGGGGCGGGATCTTCTTTCTTT
NA	TRBV2	TRBD2	TRBJ2-1	CASRAGGPYNEQFF	TGTGCCAGCCGCGCGGGAGGGCCTTACAATGAGCAGTTCTTC
once	TRBV29-1	NA	TRBJ1-2	CSVEGLDPGYTF	TGCAGCGTTGAAGGCTTGGACCCGGGCTACACCTTC
NA	TRBV5-4	NA	TRBJ2-5	CASIPPGSPDLKTQYF	TGTGCCAGCATACCCCCAGGGTCGCCGGATCTCAAGACCCAGTACTTC
NA	TRBV27	NA	TRBJ1-2	CASSSAGDWGYTF	TGTGCCAGCAGTTCAGCAGGGGATTGGGGCTACACCTTC
NA	TRBV11-2	NA	TRBJ2-7	CASRSGLTSYEQYF	TGTGCCAGCCGGTCCGGCCTAACGTCCTACGAGCAGTACTTC
NA	TRBV5-4	NA	TRBJ1-1	CASSASIMNTEAFF	TGTGCCAGCAGCGCCTCCATTATGAACACTGAAGCTTTCTTT